This entry lists 29 T cell receptor beta chains sequenced from one sample in a study of blood T cell repertoires in COVID-19. Assay used: immunoSEQ multiplex PCR; TCRdb lists only in-frame clones, some missing. The sample lists tens of thousands of clones; about 86% were seen once. Sample: peripheral blood. Source of these receptors: a human donor in a cohort sampled during active COVID-19.

CDR3: CASSMGRHLKETQYF. The CDR3 DNA reads TGTGCCAGTAGTATGGGGAGGCACCTCAAAGAGACCCAGTACTTC. The rearrangement uses TRBV19 and TRBJ2-5; D might be TRBD2 (6 bases). Germline assignment: CDR1 LNHDA and CDR2 SQIVND (reference sequence). This CDR3 spans 15 amino acids. The V gene lost 3 bases and the J gene lost 3 bases, with 14 bases spanning the gap.

The chain recombines TRBV18 with TRBJ2-7; TRBD1 matches at 8 bases. The length of the CDR3 is 14 residues. With V trimmed by 6 bases and J by 6 bases, 10 bases remained unmatched. Per the germline V gene, CDR1 is KGHSH and CDR2 is LQKENI. CDR3 in DNA: TGTGCCAGCTCGATGACAGGGGCTGGACCCGAGCAGTACTTC. Its protein product is CASSMTGAGPEQYF.

This chain connects TRBV9 to TRBJ2-7, with a weak D call TRBD2 (5 bases). The CDR3 extends over 13 amino acids. Germline CDR1 is SGDLS and CDR2 is YYNGEE. Trimming took off 0 bases at V and 6 bases at J, with 10 bases between the two ends. Written as DNA, the CDR3 is TGTGCCAGCAGCGTAGAGGGAGAGGGCGAGCAGTACTTC. Its translation is CASSVEGEGEQYF.

In this sample, this clone turned up once. The rearrangement links TRBV9 to TRBJ2-7; TRBD2 aligns across 11 bases. Germline CDR1 is SGDLS and CDR2 is YYNGEE. Germline trimming cut 4 bases from V and 3 bases from J; bases unmatched to any gene: 6. The CDR3 sequence is 15 residues long. The CDR3 sequence is CASSPTGTSGYEQYF. CDR3 coding DNA: TGTGCCAGCAGCCCTACTGGGACTAGCGGCTACGAGCAGTACTTC.

This clone was observed a single time. The chain combines TRBV6-2 or TRBV6-3 with TRBJ1-2; the D gene is possibly TRBD1 (6 bases). Germline V gene sequence: CDR1 MNHEY, CDR2 SVGEGT. CDR3 size: 16 residues. V lost 5 bases and J lost 4, with 20 bases in between. The CDR3 bases are TGTGCCAGCAGTGACGATAGGGGGTACGACCTCTATGGCTACACCTTC. This codes for CASSDDRGYDLYGYTF.

This clone was recorded a few times. V is TRBV6-2 or TRBV6-3 and J is TRBJ1-2, with D tentatively TRBD1 (5 bases). The CDR3 consists of 13 residues. Germline CDR1 and CDR2: MNHEY and SVGEGT. The V and J ends lost 5 bases and 4 bases respectively, with 11 bases between them. DNA of the CDR3: TGTGCCAGCAGTCAGACAGATACCTATGGCTACACCTTC. Amino acid sequence: CASSQTDTYGYTF.

The gene calls are TRBV5-4 and TRBJ1-2, with a possible D match to TRBD1 (6 bases). Germline CDR1 reads SGHNT; CDR2 reads YYREEE (reference sequence). The CDR3 has 12 residues. The V end lost 2 bases, the J end lost 6 bases, and 8 bases lay between the germline ends. The CDR3 here is CASSFRQDGYTF. The CDR3 DNA reads as TGTGCCAGCAGCTTCAGACAGGATGGCTACACCTTC.

The chain couples TRBV30 to TRBJ1-2; D perhaps matches TRBD1 (6 bases). CDR1 and CDR2 from the germline V gene are GTSNPN and SVGIG (reference sequence). This CDR3 has 16 amino acids. V was pared by 3 bases and J by 3 bases, with 20 bases between. Here the CDR3 reads CAWRPRTVHTHYGYTF. For the CDR3, the DNA is TGTGCCTGGAGACCCAGGACAGTTCATACCCACTATGGCTACACCTTC.

The genes are TRBV30 and TRBJ2-1; TRBD1 matches 9 bases. The CDR3 runs to 14 residues. V trimming: 2 bases; J trimming: 12 bases; junction bases outside the gene matches: 11. CDR1 GTSNPN and CDR2 SVGIG come from the germline V gene (reference sequence). The CDR3: CAWSSGQGFMGQFF. CDR3 nucleotides: TGTGCCTGGAGTTCGGGACAGGGATTCATGGGGCAGTTCTTC.

This chain joins TRBV4-3 and TRBJ1-6; tentatively, D is TRBD1 (6 bases). The CDR3 is made up of 16 amino acids. Trimming shortened V by 0 bases and J by 7 bases, and 13 bases separated the two germline ends. Germline CDR1 is LGHNA and CDR2 is YSLEER. The DNA of the CDR3 is TGCGCCAGCAGCCAAGACCGGACAGTAAGGAATTCACCCCTCCACTTT. Translation: CASSQDRTVRNSPLHF.

V is TRBV30 and J is TRBJ2-7, with D perhaps TRBD2 (5 bases). V lost 2 bases and J 7 bases, leaving 21 bases between the germline ends. This CDR3 spans 15 amino acids. Germline V lookup: CDR1 GTSNPN, CDR2 SVGIG (reference sequence). The CDR3 DNA reads TGTGCCTGGAGTTCCGGGAAGGTGGGCCCAGGAGAGCAGTACTTC. Translated: CAWSSGKVGPGEQYF.

J is TRBJ1-4 and V is TRBV9, with 7 bases matching TRBD1. CDR1 is SGDLS and CDR2 is YYNGEE in the germline V gene. CDR3 length: 15 residues. V was clipped by 3 bases and J by 3 bases; unmatched bases: 5. CDR3 sequence (DNA): TGTGCCAGCAGCGCAACCGGGACAGCTAATGAAAAACTGTTTTTT. This sequence encodes CASSATGTANEKLFF.

The rearrangement joins TRBV6-5 to TRBJ1-1; no definite D call. The germline CDR1 and CDR2 sequences are MNHEY and SVGAGI. The V and J ends lost 7 bases and 1 base respectively, with 10 bases between them. The CDR3 is 13 residues long. The CDR3 sequence: CASTLEGNTEAFF. In nucleotides, the CDR3 is TGTGCCAGCACACTTGAGGGGAACACTGAAGCTTTCTTT.

J is TRBJ2-1 and V is TRBV6-6; 12 nucleotides line up with TRBD2. CDR3 length: 15 amino acids. Germline V lookup: CDR1 MNHNY, CDR2 SVGAGI (reference sequence). V was clipped by 6 bases and J by 4 bases; unmatched bases: 4. The CDR3, as DNA: TGTGCCAGCAGGTTTACTAGCGGGAGGTACAATGAGCAGTTCTTC. Translation gives CASRFTSGRYNEQFF.

The table lists this clone with a count of one. The chain uses TRBV10-3 and TRBJ1-3, with no clear D. CDR1 is ENHRY, CDR2 SYGVKD, per germline. The CDR3 contains 14 residues. V was shortened by 2 bases and J by 4 bases, with 9 bases between the two germline ends. In DNA, the CDR3 is TGTGCCATCAGTGAGCCGGGAGCCGGAAACACCATATATTTT. Translation gives CAISEPGAGNTIYF.

The chain uses TRBV27 and TRBJ1-4; weak D call: TRBD1 (5 bases). V was cut by 3 bases and J by 0 bases, with 17 bases left in between. In germline, CDR1 is MNHEY, CDR2 SMNVEV (reference sequence). The CDR3 loop spans 18 amino acids. The CDR3 DNA reads as TGTGCCAGCAGTTTGACCGGGCCGGGGGTGGCAACTAATGAAAAACTGTTTTTT. Protein product: CASSLTGPGVATNEKLFF.

The V call is TRBV30, the J call TRBJ1-4, with 10 bases lining up with TRBD1. Germline V gene data show CDR1 as GTSNPN and CDR2 as SVGIG (reference sequence). The length of the CDR3 is 13 residues. V was clipped by 3 bases and J by 5 bases; unmatched bases: 0. The CDR3: CAWRGQGNEKLFF. The CDR3 nucleotides are TGTGCCTGGAGGGGACAGGGGAATGAAAAACTGTTTTTT.

This chain joins TRBV7-6 and TRBJ2-3; TRBD2 matches 12 bases. V lost 5 bases, J lost 3 bases, and 9 bases stayed unmatched. This CDR3 contains 17 residues. From germline, CDR1 is SGHVS and CDR2 FNYEAQ. In DNA form, the CDR3 reads TGTGCCAGCAGCCCGGGAGCTAGCGGGGGGGGGACAGATACGCAGTATTTT. It codes for CASSPGASGGGTDTQYF. The whole variable domain, remainder taken from reference TRBV7-6 and TRBJ2-3, is GAGVSQSPRYKVTKRGQDVALRCDPISGHVSLYWYRQALGQGPEFLTYFNYEAQQDKSGLPNDRFSAERPEGSISTLTIQRTEQRDSAMYRCASSPGASGGGTDTQYFGPGTRLTVL.

This clone was counted a single time. This chain links TRBV29-1 with TRBJ1-2, with 7 bases aligning to TRBD1. The CDR3 length is 13 residues. Germline values: CDR1 SQVTM, CDR2 ANQGSEA. V was clipped by 6 bases and J by 1 base; unmatched bases: 5. CDR3 DNA: TGCAGCGTCAAGACAGGGCTTAACTATGGCTACACCTTC. It specifies CSVKTGLNYGYTF.

The chain combines TRBV11-2 with TRBJ2-1; 8 positions match TRBD2. The CDR3 has 15 residues. Germline lookup yields CDR1 SGHAT and CDR2 FQNNGV. V was clipped by 5 bases and J by 0 bases; unmatched bases: 3. The CDR3 sequence is CASSLSGSSYNEQFF. The CDR3 region has the DNA TGTGCCAGCAGCCTGAGCGGGAGCTCCTACAATGAGCAGTTCTTC.

The gene calls are TRBV19 and TRBJ2-7; 9 bases align to TRBD1. CDR3 length: 14 amino acids. With 5 bases clipped from V and 3 bases from J, the junction kept 5 bases outside the gene matches. Germline values: CDR1 LNHDA, CDR2 SQIVND (reference sequence). The CDR3 DNA reads TGTGCCAGTAGTCTGGGGACAGGGAGCTACGAGCAGTACTTC. Its translation: CASSLGTGSYEQYF.

This clone was seen once. This chain links TRBV4-3 with TRBJ1-3; a possible D gene is TRBD1 (6 bases). Germline CDR1 LGHNA, CDR2 YSLEER. The V end lost 4 bases, the J end lost 1 base, and 11 bases lay between the germline ends. This CDR3 region has 15 residues. CDR3 sequence: CASSLNRASGNTIYF. DNA for the CDR3: TGCGCCAGCAGCCTAAACAGGGCATCTGGAAACACCATATATTTT.

The V call is TRBV28, the J call TRBJ1-1; maybe TRBD1 (5 bases). The V end was cut by 3 bases, the J end by 1 base, with 12 bases between. CDR1 and CDR2 from the germline V gene are MDHEN and SYDVKM. This CDR3 comprises 15 residues. CDR3 amino acids: CASSFLGGGNTEAFF. In nucleotides, the CDR3 is TGTGCCAGCAGTTTTCTCGGGGGAGGGAACACTGAAGCTTTCTTT.

The chain combines TRBV2 with TRBJ1-6; weak D call: TRBD1 (6 bases). Trimming removed 5 bases from V and 6 bases from J, with 11 bases in between. This CDR3 has 14 amino acids. Germline CDR1 reads SNHLY; CDR2 reads FYNNEI. CDR3 nucleotide sequence: TGTGCCAGCAGTCCACAGGGCTTTAATTCACCCCTCCACTTT. Protein sequence: CASSPQGFNSPLHF. The full variable domain, completed using reference TRBV2 and TRBJ1-6, is EPEVTQTPSHQVTQMGQEVILRCVPISNHLYFYWYRQILGQKVEFLVSFYNNEISEKSEIFDDQFSVERPDGSNFTLKIRSTKLEDSAMYFCASSPQGFNSPLHFGNGTRLTVT.

The gene calls are TRBV2 and TRBJ1-2, with D perhaps matching TRBD1 (5 bases). Between the trimmed V and J ends, which lost 11 bases and 3 bases, there was a span of 25 bases. Germline CDR1 is SNHLY and CDR2 is FYNNEI. The CDR3 loop spans 16 amino acids. CDR3 DNA sequence: TGTGCCGGGGGGGACGGAAGCACCCCAACCGACTATGGCTACACCTTC. It yields the protein CAGGDGSTPTDYGYTF.

The chain recombines TRBV2 with TRBJ2-3; 15 positions agree with TRBD2. J gave up 8 bases and V 4 bases, and 1 base lay outside the gene matches. CDR3 size: 14 residues. Germline CDR1 and CDR2: SNHLY and FYNNEI. The CDR3 bases are TGTGCCAGCAGTGCGGGACTAGCGGGAGGTACGCAGTATTTT. Amino acid sequence: CASSAGLAGGTQYF.

The CDR3 here is CASSIASAYEQYF. The CDR3 region has the DNA TGTGCCAGTAGTATTGCCTCAGCCTACGAGCAGTACTTC. The chain is built from TRBV19 and TRBJ2-7, with D uncertain. Trimming left V 3 bases short and J 2 bases short, with 8 bases between. CDR1 is LNHDA and CDR2 is SQIVND in the germline V gene (reference sequence). The CDR3 extends over 13 amino acids.

The chain couples TRBV10-3 to TRBJ1-2; 8 nucleotides match TRBD1. CDR1 and CDR2 (germline): ENHRY, SYGVKD. CDR3 length equals 13 residues. J lost 0 bases, V lost 11 bases, and 5 bases had no gene match. As DNA, the CDR3 is TGTGCCTTCAAGACAGGGGCTAACTATGGCTACACCTTC. Translation: CAFKTGANYGYTF.

The rearrangement joins TRBV18 to TRBJ1-4; D uncertain. Between the trimmed V and J ends, which lost 6 bases and 3 bases, there was a span of 14 bases. The CDR3 length is 15 residues. Germline CDR1 reads KGHSH; CDR2 reads LQKENI. The CDR3 DNA sequence: TGTGCCAGCTCCCCCCGGGAGTTAGCTAATGAAAAACTGTTTTTT. Protein: CASSPRELANEKLFF.